This T cell receptor (beta chain) was sequenced in a study of chemoradiotherapy in HPV16-positive cancers. V gave up 5 bases and J gave up 1 base; unmatched junction bases: 6. CDR1 LNHDA and CDR2 SQIVND come from the germline V gene (reference sequence). The CDR3 is 15 amino acids. Repertoires were sampled repeatedly during chemoradiotherapy. Measured with immunoSEQ multiplex PCR; TCRdb has only the in-frame clones, and not every one. The table has fewer than 30,000 clones, roughly 94% seen once. To note about this clone: Its antigen is undetermined.

Overall study results and limits: HPV-responsive T-cell expansion during chemoradiotherapy was linked to improved recurrence-free survival in HPV16-positive patients. Candidate HPV-specific clones and E7-related TCR motifs grew in tumor during treatment.

The specimen was obtained from a patient who underwent chemoradiotherapy. This clonotype was sampled from a human donor with HPV-associated anogenital cancer. This chain joins TRBV19 and TRBJ1-1; the match to TRBD1 covers 8 bases. The CDR3 bases are TGTGCCAGTAGTTCCTGGACAGGGAGGAACACTGAAGCTTTCTTT. The encoded protein is CASSSWTGRNTEAFF.